The 31 T cell receptor beta chains below all came from one sample that was sequenced in a study of T cell repertoires in cytomegalovirus infection. TCRdb fed the reads into MiXCR, producing one record per CDR3 protein. The sample includes approximately 590,000 distinct CDR3 sequences, about 39% of them seen just once. No cognate antigen is known for these TCRs. The sample here was cultured PBMCs, taken from culture after CMV antigen stimulation. These receptors all come from a human donor in good health (CMV status not recorded). Some clones in this sample may be carry-over from other donors' samples.

This rearrangement joins TRBV7-8 to TRBJ1-5, with D hard to call. CDR1 is SGHVS and CDR2 is FQNEAQ in the germline V gene. The CDR3 contains 15 residues. Trimming shortened V by 4 bases and J by 3 bases, and 13 bases separated the two germline ends. In DNA form, the CDR3 reads TGTGCCAGCAGCTCCCGGGCCTCCGACAATCAGCCCCAGCATTTT. Translation gives CASSSRASDNQPQHF.

The CDR3 DNA reads as TGTGCCAGCAGCCAGCTAGCGGGAGGCTTCTACGAGCAGTACTTC. Translating gives CASSQLAGGFYEQYF. The V call is TRBV7-2, the J call TRBJ2-7, with 11 nucleotides matching TRBD2. The CDR3 runs 15 residues. From germline, CDR1 is SGHTA and CDR2 FQGNSA. The trim removed 5 bases at V and 3 bases at J, leaving 6 bases unmatched.

The rearrangement joins TRBV7-2 to TRBJ2-7, with 7 bases that match TRBD2. The CDR3 has 15 amino acids. With 0 bases clipped from V and 12 bases from J, the junction kept 14 bases outside the gene matches. Germline V gives CDR1 SGHTA, CDR2 FQGNSA. The CDR3 sequence: CASSLALGDWEGTYF. CDR3 in DNA: TGTGCCAGCAGCTTAGCATTGGGGGACTGGGAGGGCACGTACTTC.

The table lists this clonotype with a count of one. The gene calls are TRBV19 and TRBJ2-2, with 8 bases that match TRBD1. This CDR3 is 16 amino acids long. V was clipped by 3 bases and J by 7 bases; unmatched bases: 10. Germline V lookup: CDR1 LNHDA, CDR2 SQIVND (reference sequence). This CDR3 is CASSIVGTGGGGELFF. In DNA form, the CDR3 reads TGTGCCAGTAGTATTGTGGGGACAGGAGGAGGCGGGGAGCTGTTTTTT.

The chain links TRBV19 to TRBJ2-1; D is undetermined. Per the germline V gene, CDR1 is LNHDA and CDR2 is SQIVND (reference sequence). V was shortened by 6 bases and J by 5 bases, with 11 bases between the two germline ends. The CDR3 covers 13 residues. CDR3 sequence reads: CASSPTMNNEQFF. The CDR3 region has the DNA TGTGCCAGTAGCCCCACCATGAACAATGAGCAGTTCTTC.

V gene TRBV19 combines with J gene TRBJ2-2; D is possibly TRBD1 or TRBD2 (5 bases each). This CDR3 spans 15 amino acids. V lost 3 bases to trimming and J lost 4 bases, with 12 bases between them. CDR1 and CDR2 from the germline V gene are LNHDA and SQIVND (reference sequence). Written as DNA, the CDR3 is TGTGCCAGTAGTATGGGGCTAGCATCCACCGGGGAGCTGTTTTTT. It translates to CASSMGLASTGELFF. Supplemented by reference TRBV19 and TRBJ2-2, the full variable domain reads DGGITQSPKYLFRKEGQNVTLSCEQNLNHDAMYWYRQDPGQGLRLIYYSQIVNDFQKGDIAEGYSVSREKKESFPLTVTSAQKNPTAFYLCASSMGLASTGELFFGEGSRLTVL.

The chain is built from TRBV14 and TRBJ2-1; TRBD2 is a possible D gene (5 bases). Germline V lookup: CDR1 SGHDN, CDR2 FVKESK. The ends were cut back, 1 base at V and 0 bases at J, with 13 bases in the middle. This CDR3 contains 17 residues. CDR3 sequence: CASSQAWGGSSYNEQFF. The CDR3 DNA is TGTGCCAGCAGCCAAGCCTGGGGTGGGAGCTCCTACAATGAGCAGTTCTTC.

J is TRBJ2-1 and V is TRBV29-1; D is perhaps TRBD2 (6 bases). Germline CDR1 and CDR2: SQVTM and ANQGSEA. The CDR3 spans 15 residues. V lost 4 bases to trimming and J lost 2 bases, with 15 bases between them. CDR3 protein: CSVAGGVSAYNEQFF. CDR3 sequence (DNA): TGCAGCGTTGCCGGGGGAGTATCCGCCTACAATGAGCAGTTCTTC.

The chain uses TRBV27 and TRBJ2-3; 16 bases are shared with TRBD2. CDR3 length: 17 residues. From germline, CDR1 is MNHEY and CDR2 SMNVEV (reference sequence). Trimming at V came to 6 bases and at J to 4 bases, leaving 7 bases not matched to a gene. The CDR3 reads CASRRLGLAGGPDTQYF. CDR3 sequence (DNA): TGTGCCAGCAGACGCCTGGGACTAGCGGGGGGGCCAGATACGCAGTATTTT.

The J gene is TRBJ1-2, the V gene TRBV12-3 or TRBV12-4; D is perhaps TRBD1 (5 bases). V was clipped by 5 bases and J by 0 bases, with 16 bases between them. This CDR3 is built from 16 residues. CDR3 sequence reads: CASSLSAAGSNYGYTF. DNA of the CDR3: TGTGCCAGCAGTCTTAGCGCGGCAGGGTCTAACTATGGCTACACCTTC.

This clonotype was seen at least ten times. The chain combines TRBV7-2 with TRBJ2-7; 9 nucleotides match TRBD1. This CDR3 spans 15 amino acids. The germline CDR1 and CDR2 sequences are SGHTA and FQGNSA. Trimming at V came to 5 bases and at J to 5 bases, leaving 10 bases not matched to a gene. This chain's CDR3 is CASSQDRDRVNEQYF. In nucleotides, the CDR3 is TGTGCCAGCAGCCAAGACCGGGACAGGGTGAACGAGCAGTACTTC.

Ten or more counts support this clonotype. V gene TRBV7-2 combines with J gene TRBJ1-1, with unresolved D. Deletions cut 1 base from V and 1 base from J, with 4 bases between. CDR1 is SGHTA and CDR2 is FQGNSA in the germline V gene. The CDR3 contains 13 residues. This CDR3 reads CASSLEPNTEAFF. Written as DNA, the CDR3 is TGTGCCAGCAGCTTAGAGCCGAACACTGAAGCTTTCTTT.

J is TRBJ1-4 and V is TRBV2; 8 bases match TRBD1. Per the germline V gene, CDR1 is SNHLY and CDR2 is FYNNEI. The CDR3 contains 15 residues. J was trimmed by 8 bases and V by 6 bases; bases with no gene match: 11. For the CDR3, the DNA is TGTGCCAGCAGGGCAACAGGGGGTCTAGCCGAAAAACTGTTTTTT. Its protein is CASRATGGLAEKLFF.

This clonotype showed up just a few times. The V gene is TRBV20-1, the J gene TRBJ1-5, with D unclear. V was clipped by 2 bases and J by 0 bases, with 5 bases between them. The CDR3 totals 13 residues. Germline CDR1 reads DFQATT; CDR2 reads SNEGSKA (reference sequence). The CDR3 DNA sequence: TGCAGTGCTAGATCCGATAGCAATCAGCCCCAGCATTTT. Its translation: CSARSDSNQPQHF.

The chain has TRBV7-4 and TRBJ2-1; unclear D gene. The germline V and J ends were trimmed by 3 bases and 2 bases, with 5 bases remaining between them. Germline V gene sequence: CDR1 SGHVT, CDR2 SQSDAQ. This CDR3 comprises 13 residues. The CDR3 region is CASSFIPYNEQFF. In DNA, the CDR3 is TGTGCCAGCAGCTTTATCCCCTACAATGAGCAGTTCTTC. Full variable domain (missing parts from reference TRBV7-4 and TRBJ2-1): GAGVSQSPRYKVAKRGRDVALRCDSISGHVTLYWYRQTLGQGSEVLTYSQSDAQRDKSGRPSGRFSAERPERSVSTLKIQRTEQGDSAVYLCASSFIPYNEQFFGPGTRLTVL.

The chain links TRBV4-1 to TRBJ1-5; TRBD1 is a possible D gene (5 bases). The CDR3 consists of 17 residues. The V gene lost 1 base and the J gene lost 2 bases, with 15 bases spanning the gap. Germline V gene lookup returns CDR1 MGHRA and CDR2 YSYEKL. The CDR3 region has the DNA TGCGCCAGCAGCCAAGGACGGTTCGGGGGGGGCAATCAGCCCCAGCATTTT. Protein: CASSQGRFGGGNQPQHF.

This clonotype has just a few counts. The genes are TRBV11-2 and TRBJ2-5, with a possible D match to TRBD2 (5 bases). Germline V gives CDR1 SGHAT, CDR2 FQNNGV. This CDR3 spans 15 amino acids. The V end lost 5 bases, the J end lost 5 bases, and 18 bases lay between the germline ends. The CDR3: CASSASGSVLETQYF. As DNA, the CDR3 is TGTGCCAGCAGCGCAAGCGGATCCGTACTCGAGACCCAGTACTTC.

The gene calls are TRBV18 and TRBJ2-7; D unclear. Germline assignment: CDR1 KGHSH and CDR2 LQKENI. This CDR3 comprises 15 residues. V gave up 0 bases and J gave up 1 base, with 10 bases separating them. The CDR3 coding sequence is TGTGCCAGCTCACCACCTGCAGGTTTTTCCTACGAGCAGTACTTC. The encoded protein is CASSPPAGFSYEQYF.

This clonotype was recorded a few times. This chain uses TRBV11-3 with TRBJ2-2; possible D gene TRBD2, 6 bases. V shed 0 bases and J shed 9 bases, with 20 bases lying between them. The CDR3 extends over 17 amino acids. Germline values: CDR1 SGHNT, CDR2 YENEEA. CDR3 in DNA: TGTGCCAGCAGCTTAGATTTTCACGGGGGACGTGGACGGGAGCTGTTTTTT. Residues: CASSLDFHGGRGRELFF.

This clonotype has more than one count but fewer than ten. The V and J genes are TRBV10-2 and TRBJ1-5; 8 positions agree with TRBD1. Germline V CDR1 and CDR2: WSHSY, SAAADI. J gave up 5 bases and V 10 bases, and 7 bases lay outside the gene matches. The CDR3 length is 13 residues. The CDR3 DNA is TGCGCCATCTCCTCGACAGGGGATCAGCCCCAGCATTTT. As protein: CAISSTGDQPQHF.

This clonotype was counted ten times or more. The chain has TRBV7-2 and TRBJ2-3; tentatively, D is TRBD1 or TRBD2 (5 bases each). The CDR3 runs 17 residues. Trimming removed 4 bases from V and 0 bases from J, with 17 bases in between. The germline gives CDR1 SGHTA, CDR2 FQGNSA. The CDR3 protein is CASSWPRGEWSTDTQYF. As DNA, the CDR3 is TGTGCCAGCAGCTGGCCCAGAGGGGAATGGAGCACAGATACGCAGTATTTT.

The chain has TRBV12-3 or TRBV12-4 and TRBJ2-4, with 13 bases fitting TRBD2. There are 20 residues in the CDR3. V lost 4 bases and J lost 0; bases outside the gene matches: 12. The CDR3 DNA reads TGTGCCAGCAGTTCCTCCTTACTAGCGGGAGGGCTACTAGCCAAAAACATTCAGTACTTC. Translated, it gives CASSSSLLAGGLLAKNIQYF.

This clonotype was seen ten or more times. The chain carries TRBV7-8 and TRBJ2-6; unclear D gene. CDR3 length: 18 residues. The V gene's germline CDR1 is SGHVS and CDR2 FQNEAQ. The V end lost 5 bases, the J end lost 0 bases, and 17 bases lay between the germline ends. CDR3 region: CASSPNPSGFSGANVLTF. DNA for the CDR3: TGTGCCAGCAGCCCAAACCCTTCAGGATTCTCTGGGGCCAACGTCCTGACTTTC.

This clonotype was counted a few times. The rearrangement joins TRBV10-3 to TRBJ2-2; D gene uncertain. Trimming shortened V by 1 base and J by 1 base, and 4 bases separated the two germline ends. In germline, CDR1 is ENHRY, CDR2 SYGVKD. The CDR3 has 14 amino acids. The chain's CDR3 is CAISEFGNTGELFF. Here the CDR3 DNA reads TGTGCCATCAGTGAGTTCGGGAACACCGGGGAGCTGTTTTTT.

CDR3 amino acids: CASSFSTGGTGGSTDTQYF. CDR3 sequence (DNA): TGTGCCAGCAGCTTTTCGACGGGCGGGACGGGAGGTTCCACAGATACGCAGTATTTT. The chain is built from TRBV7-2 and TRBJ2-3, with TRBD2 matching 7 bases. V shed 3 bases and J 2 bases; nucleotides not matched to a gene: 17. The CDR3 has 19 amino acids. Per the germline V gene, CDR1 is SGHTA and CDR2 is FQGNSA.

The chain employs TRBV12-3 or TRBV12-4 and TRBJ1-5, with a tentative D call TRBD1 (6 bases). V lost 6 bases and J lost 5, with 17 bases in between. The CDR3 runs 15 residues. The chain's CDR3 is CASSLSRDNYQPQHF. The CDR3 coding sequence is TGTGCCAGCAGCCTCAGCCGGGACAATTATCAGCCCCAGCATTTT.

V usage is TRBV4-2 and J usage is TRBJ2-7; no reliable D call. This CDR3 comprises 13 residues. From germline, CDR1 is LGHNA and CDR2 YNFKEQ. Trimming cost V 5 bases and J 2 bases, with 10 bases left between them. This CDR3 is CASSADVTYEQYF. In nucleotides, the CDR3 is TGTGCCAGCAGCGCCGACGTAACCTACGAGCAGTACTTC.

The chain joins TRBV7-9 to TRBJ1-1, with D uncertain. The CDR3 runs to 15 residues. V shed 1 base and J shed 6 bases, with 15 bases lying between them. The germline CDR1 and CDR2 sequences are SEHNR and FQNEAQ (reference sequence). The CDR3 DNA reads TGTGCCAGCAGCTTAGTCCAAAGCGGTAGGGCTGAAGCTTTCTTT. This translates into CASSLVQSGRAEAFF.

This clonotype was counted only a few times. The chain combines TRBV7-2 with TRBJ2-2, with D perhaps TRBD2 (5 bases). The CDR3 consists of 16 residues. From germline, CDR1 is SGHTA and CDR2 FQGNSA. Trimming shortened V by 3 bases and J by 7 bases, and 18 bases separated the two germline ends. The CDR3 DNA sequence: TGTGCCAGCAGCTTCACACAGCGGCTGAGTGGCGGGGAGCTGTTTTTT. It yields the protein CASSFTQRLSGGELFF.

The table lists this clonotype with a few counts. The V call is TRBV27, the J call TRBJ1-5; D is unclear. The germline gives CDR1 MNHEY, CDR2 SMNVEV (reference sequence). The CDR3 has 14 amino acids. With 5 bases removed from V and 1 base from J, the gap between germline ends came to 9 bases. The CDR3 loop reads CASSLRWSNQPQHF. The CDR3 bases are TGTGCCAGCAGTCTGAGATGGAGCAATCAGCCCCAGCATTTT.

The chain recombines TRBV6-2 or TRBV6-3 with TRBJ1-1; the D is unclear. V was cut by 5 bases and J by 2 bases, with 18 bases left in between. Per germline, CDR1 MNHEY and CDR2 SVGEGT. This CDR3 has 16 residues. CDR3 coding DNA: TGTGCCAGCAGTACTATGGACGGACGAATAAACACTGAAGCTTTCTTT. It translates to CASSTMDGRINTEAFF.